This section outlines one T cell receptor beta chain sequence together with its context. The same CDR3 also results from other DNA sequences found in this sample. This sample is drawn from a study of blood T cell repertoires in COVID-19. Study-wide background: From the United States, Italy and Spain came samples of acute and convalescent COVID-19. PBMCs, B-cell-depleted T cells, or T cells were the source of the cDNA or gDNA that made up the material.

Germline values: CDR1 SGHRS, CDR2 YFSETQ. CDR3 length: 12 amino acids. Trimming left V 2 bases short and J 2 bases short, with 4 bases between. Authors' processing steps: For nucleated cells, counts were estimated from reference gene primer amplification. The protocol was immunoSEQ multiplex PCR, while the TCRdb copy is restricted to in-frame clones and leaves out a portion. The V and J calls and clone size come from that table; D and trimming were worked out from the DNA. The top ten clones hold around 13% of a sample with hundreds of thousands of clones, 88% of them seen once. Sequences were obtained from peripheral blood. The V and J genes are TRBV5-1 and TRBJ1-1; no clear D. The clonotype originates from a woman aged 50 to 65 with COVID-19, enrolled during active disease. CDR3 nucleotides: TGCGCCAGCAGCTTCGGTAACACTGAAGCTTTCTTT. Protein product: CASSFGNTEAFF.